These T cell receptor beta chains were read from a single sample in a study of cytomegalovirus exposure and HLA in healthy donors. Only in-frame clones appear in the TCRdb table, and some are missing; sequencing was by immunoSEQ multiplex PCR. The sample includes about 160,000 clones, about 65% of them seen just once. What was sequenced was PBMCs. The receptors come from a woman aged 25 to 39 in good health and CMV-seronegative. CDR3s include the opening cysteine and the closing phenylalanine or tryptophan. The D gene is left open where the match is weak. Some rows have no size entry. The others give once, few or many, or a class for an expanded clone.

cdr3_aa cdr3_nt clone_size v_call d_call j_call
CASSMLGGNQPQHF TGTGCCAGTAGTATGTTAGGGGGAAATCAGCCCCAGCATTTT once TRBV19 NA TRBJ1-5
CAWSVGGGHNQPQHF TGTGCCTGGAGTGTAGGGGGGGGACACAATCAGCCCCAGCATTTT once TRBV30 NA TRBJ1-5
CASSLLMGRPEKLFF TGTGCCAGCAGCTTATTGATGGGGCGCCCAGAAAAACTGTTTTTT NA TRBV7-6 NA TRBJ1-4
CASSRSSTDTQYF TGTGCCAGCAGTCGGTCTAGCACAGATACGCAGTATTTT NA TRBV27 NA TRBJ2-3
CASSLQSSYEQYF TGTGCCAGCTCATTACAGAGCTCCTACGAGCAGTACTTC few TRBV18 NA TRBJ2-7
CATSRARQAGGGPQYF TGTGCCACCAGCAGGGCCCGACAGGCGGGGGGGGGTCCGCAGTATTTT NA TRBV15 TRBD2 TRBJ2-3
CASSYSTGGTQYF TGTGCCAGCAGTTACTCGACCGGGGGGACCCAGTACTTC NA TRBV6-6 NA TRBJ2-5
CASTLLARNTGELFF TGTGCCAGCACTTTACTAGCGCGGAACACCGGGGAGCTGTTTTTT once TRBV6-1 TRBD2 TRBJ2-2
CASSSGEGYNEQFF TGTGCCAGCAGCTCGGGAGAGGGGTACAATGAGCAGTTCTTC NA TRBV13 NA TRBJ2-1
CAISESGDSYGYTF TGTGCCATCAGTGAGTCGGGGGACAGCTATGGCTACACCTTC NA TRBV10-3 TRBD1 TRBJ1-2
CASSLGSRGEQYF TGTGCCAGCAGCTTAGGGTCCAGGGGCGAGCAGTACTTC NA TRBV7-3 NA TRBJ2-7
CASRGQTDTQYF TGTGCCAGCAGGGGACAGACAGATACGCAGTATTTT NA TRBV2 TRBD1 TRBJ2-3
CASSVGGRSDTQYF TGTGCCAGCAGCGTAGGTGGGAGGTCAGATACGCAGTATTTT NA TRBV9 NA TRBJ2-3
CASSPPGGAYEQYF TGTGCCAGCAGCCCCCCGGGGGGCGCCTACGAGCAGTACTTC NA TRBV7-2 NA TRBJ2-7
CASSQDFTGWKTQYF TGCGCCAGCAGCCAAGATTTCACAGGTTGGAAGACCCAGTACTTC NA TRBV4-3 NA TRBJ2-5
CASSVRGGVETQYF TGTGCCAGCAGCGTCCGCGGAGGGGTGGAGACCCAGTACTTC NA TRBV9 NA TRBJ2-5
CSVEYGRFDEQFF TGCAGCGTTGAATACGGTCGGTTCGATGAGCAGTTCTTC NA TRBV29-1 NA TRBJ2-1
CASSLTGLNTEAFF TGTGCCAGCAGCTTGACAGGGTTGAACACTGAAGCTTTCTTT NA TRBV7-3 TRBD1 TRBJ1-1
CASSFETRSYEQYF TGTGCCAGCAGCTTTGAGACCAGGTCCTACGAGCAGTACTTC NA TRBV5-5 NA TRBJ2-7
CASRLSASSYEQYF TGTGCCAGTAGACTATCGGCTAGCTCCTACGAGCAGTACTTC few TRBV4-2 NA TRBJ2-7
CASSPRTRGNTDTQYF TGTGCCAGCAGCCCGCGAACAAGGGGCAACACAGATACGCAGTATTTT NA TRBV9 NA TRBJ2-3
CASSSPGLAGDQQYF TGTGCCAGCAGCTCTCCGGGACTAGCGGGAGATCAGCAGTACTTC NA TRBV7-8 TRBD2 TRBJ2-7
CAWGTEQETQYF TGTGCCTGGGGGACAGAACAAGAGACCCAGTACTTC NA TRBV30 TRBD1 TRBJ2-5
CASSLSIGLYNEQFF TGTGCCAGCAGCCTTTCCATAGGACTCTACAATGAGCAGTTCTTC NA TRBV7-9 NA TRBJ2-1
CAISEPKIPRGFYGYTF TGTGCCATCAGTGAGCCGAAAATACCCAGGGGATTTTATGGCTACACCTTC NA TRBV10-3 NA TRBJ1-2
CASRELRAEAFF TGTGCCAGCAGGGAGTTGAGGGCTGAAGCTTTCTTT NA TRBV13 NA TRBJ1-1
CASSSNSLAGETQYF TGTGCCAGCAGCTCCAATTCCCTAGCGGGAGAGACCCAGTACTTC NA TRBV7-3 TRBD2 TRBJ2-5
CASSSGQVYEQYF TGTGCCAGCAGCTCGGGACAGGTCTACGAGCAGTACTTC NA TRBV7-2 TRBD1 TRBJ2-7
CSVEGGLAAEQYF TGCAGCGTTGAAGGAGGACTAGCGGCCGAGCAGTACTTC NA TRBV29-1 TRBD2 TRBJ2-7
CASTIPLGANVLTF TGTGCCAGCACTATCCCCCTAGGGGCCAACGTCCTGACTTTC NA TRBV6-1 NA TRBJ2-6
CATSRGPLQETQYF TGTGCCACCAGCAGAGGGCCCCTTCAAGAGACCCAGTACTTC NA TRBV15 NA TRBJ2-5
CASSTFGKNSGSSREQYF TGTGCCAGCAGCACCTTCGGGAAAAATAGCGGGAGTTCTCGCGAGCAGTACTTC NA TRBV6-4 TRBD2 TRBJ2-7
CASSASGGYDEQFF TGCGCCAGCAGCGCCAGCGGGGGGTACGATGAGCAGTTCTTC NA TRBV5-1 TRBD2 TRBJ2-1
CASRPGLGRTGELFF TGTGCCAGCAGACCTGGGCTGGGCCGTACCGGGGAGCTGTTTTTT NA TRBV28 NA TRBJ2-2
CASREGLVAGNTIYF TGTGCCAGCAGGGAAGGGTTAGTAGCTGGAAACACCATATATTTT NA TRBV2 NA TRBJ1-3
CASSETGELFF TGTGCCAGCAGTGAGACAGGGGAGCTGTTTTTT NA TRBV2 NA TRBJ2-2
CAWSMVGGATDTQYF TGTGCCTGGAGCATGGTTGGGGGCGCTACAGATACGCAGTATTTT NA TRBV30 NA TRBJ2-3
CALATRGGAEQYF TGTGCCTTGGCTACTCGGGGGGGAGCCGAGCAGTACTTC few TRBV6-6 TRBD2 TRBJ2-7
CASSLGGRETQYF TGTGCCAGCAGCTTAGGTGGGCGAGAGACCCAGTACTTC NA TRBV7-9 NA TRBJ2-5
CASRLEGAGGELFF TGTGCCAGCAGACTCGAGGGGGCGGGCGGGGAGCTGTTTTTT NA TRBV2 TRBD1 TRBJ2-2
CASSSPGTDSTDTQYF TGTGCCAGCAGTTCCCCCGGGACAGATAGCACAGATACGCAGTATTTT NA TRBV28 TRBD1 TRBJ2-3
CASSLRQGGTEAFF TGTGCCAGCAGCTTAAGGCAGGGGGGCACTGAAGCTTTCTTT few TRBV7-8 TRBD1 TRBJ1-1
CASSQGLVRPADTQYF TGCGCCAGCAGTCAAGGACTAGTTCGTCCTGCCGATACGCAGTATTTT NA TRBV10-2 TRBD2 TRBJ2-3
CAISESAGSYEQYF TGTGCCATCAGTGAGTCGGCGGGATCCTACGAGCAGTACTTC NA TRBV10-3 NA TRBJ2-7
CATQDRGMDEQFF TGCGCCACCCAGGACAGGGGGATGGATGAGCAGTTCTTC NA TRBV23-1 TRBD1 TRBJ2-1
CASSSGTRVDEQYF TGTGCCAGCAGCTCCGGGACTAGGGTCGACGAGCAGTACTTC NA TRBV5-4 TRBD2 TRBJ2-7
CSAGGRYGQYF TGCAGTGCAGGGGGAAGGTACGGGCAGTACTTC NA TRBV20-1 NA TRBJ2-7
CASSFSGEAGETQYF TGTGCCAGCAGCTTTTCGGGAGAGGCAGGAGAGACCCAGTACTTC NA TRBV7-2 NA TRBJ2-5
CASSSLAGEELFF TGTGCCAGCAGCTCCCTGGCGGGAGAGGAGCTGTTTTTT NA TRBV7-3 TRBD2 TRBJ2-2
CASSRSGSNLNEQFF TGTGCCAGCTCCCGAAGCGGGAGTAACCTCAATGAGCAGTTCTTC few TRBV18 TRBD2 TRBJ2-1
CASGIGTGSVGEQFF TGTGCCAGCGGGATCGGGACAGGCAGTGTCGGTGAGCAGTTCTTC few TRBV7-9 TRBD1 TRBJ2-1
CASSLLGYEQYF TGTGCCAGCAGCTTACTAGGTTACGAGCAGTACTTC NA TRBV7-8 NA TRBJ2-7
CASSEGQEPYSNQPQHF TGTGCCAGCAGTGAGGGACAAGAACCTTATAGCAATCAGCCCCAGCATTTT NA TRBV6-1 NA TRBJ1-5
CASKRGGQSEAFF TGTGCCAGCAAAAGGGGGGGCCAAAGCGAAGCTTTCTTT few TRBV7-2 NA TRBJ1-1
CASSTDRGDEQFF TGTGCCAGCAGCACGGACAGGGGCGATGAGCAGTTCTTC NA TRBV7-8 TRBD1 TRBJ2-1